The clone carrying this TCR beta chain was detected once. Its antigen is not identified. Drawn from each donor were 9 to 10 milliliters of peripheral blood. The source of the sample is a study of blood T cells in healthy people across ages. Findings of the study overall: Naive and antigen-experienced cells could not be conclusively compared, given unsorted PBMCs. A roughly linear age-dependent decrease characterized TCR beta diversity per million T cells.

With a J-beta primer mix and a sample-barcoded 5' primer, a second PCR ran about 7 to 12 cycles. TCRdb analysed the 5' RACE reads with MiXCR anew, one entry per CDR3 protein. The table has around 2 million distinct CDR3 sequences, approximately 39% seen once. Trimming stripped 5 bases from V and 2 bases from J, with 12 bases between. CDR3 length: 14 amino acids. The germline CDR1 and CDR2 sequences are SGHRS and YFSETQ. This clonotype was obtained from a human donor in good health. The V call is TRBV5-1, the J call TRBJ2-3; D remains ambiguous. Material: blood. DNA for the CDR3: TGCGCCAGCAGTACCCTCCTGGACACAGATACGCAGTATTTT. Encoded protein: CASSTLLDTDTQYF.